A single sample gave rise to the 22 T cell receptor beta chains below, sequenced in a study of blood T cells in healthy people across ages. A second PCR, run for about 7 to 12 cycles, used a sample-barcoded 5' primer plus a J-beta primer mix. TCRdb analysed the 5' RACE reads with MiXCR anew, one entry per CDR3 protein. The sample shows some 1,000,000 distinct CDR3 sequences, about 25% of them seen only once. These data are also associated with another study on T cells of mothers and their children.

Sequencing was performed on blood. These receptors originate from a girl aged 2-9 years in good health.

The chain has TRBV7-2 and TRBJ2-1, with 7 nucleotides matching TRBD1. The J call may be mistaken, given a closer DNA end match to TRBJ2-5. Germline V gene sequence: CDR1 SGHTA, CDR2 FQGNSA. The CDR3 contains 13 residues. CDR3 residues: CASSLGQPGVQYF. The CDR3 bases are TGTGCCAGCAGCTTGGGACAGCCCGGGGTCCAGTACTTC.

This clonotype was detected a few times. The chain carries TRBV12-5 and TRBJ1-1, with no clear D. The CDR3 is 12 amino acids. V gave up 3 bases and J gave up 2 bases, with 4 bases separating them. Germline-derived CDR1 and CDR2 are LGHNT and FRNRAP. CDR3 loop: CASGLRNTEAFF. CDR3 coding DNA: TGTGCTAGTGGTTTAAGAAACACTGAAGCTTTCTTT.

The V and J genes are TRBV20-1 and TRBJ2-7; D remains unclear. The V end lost 6 bases, the J end lost 2 bases, and 5 bases lay between the germline ends. The CDR3 consists of 10 residues. Germline V gene sequence: CDR1 DFQATT, CDR2 SNEGSKA (reference sequence). This CDR3 reads CSAATYEQYF. In DNA, the CDR3 is TGCAGTGCCGCCACCTACGAGCAGTACTTC.

This clonotype was recorded a few times. This chain connects TRBV20-1 to TRBJ1-1; no definite D call. Looked up from germline, CDR1 is DFQATT and CDR2 is SNEGSKA (reference sequence). V gave up 4 bases and J gave up 4 bases, with 13 bases separating them. The CDR3 loop spans 13 amino acids. This chain's CDR3 is CSAKRWLGTEAFF. In DNA form, the CDR3 reads TGCAGTGCTAAAAGATGGTTGGGCACTGAAGCTTTCTTT.

The rearrangement links TRBV9 to TRBJ2-2; 13 bases are a match to TRBD2. The CDR3 contains 16 residues. Germline CDR1 reads SGDLS; CDR2 reads YYNGEE. Losses at the gene ends were 3 bases for V and 5 bases for J; bases not matched to a gene: 4. In nucleotides, the CDR3 is TGTGCCAGCAGCGCAAGACTAGCGGGGGGTACCGGGGAGCTGTTTTTT. Its protein product is CASSARLAGGTGELFF.

The chain employs TRBV11-2 and TRBJ2-2; TRBD1 matches at 10 bases. CDR1 and CDR2 from the germline V gene are SGHAT and FQNNGV. J gave up 6 bases and V 5 bases, and 6 bases lay outside the gene matches. The CDR3 contains 15 residues. This CDR3 reads CASSRTGQGSGELFF. CDR3 sequence (DNA): TGTGCCAGCAGCCGCACGGGACAGGGGTCCGGGGAGCTGTTTTTT.

This clonotype showed up just a few times. J is TRBJ2-5 and V is TRBV7-9; TRBD1 might be the D (6 bases). Deletions cut 4 bases from V and 4 bases from J, with 19 bases between. Per the germline V gene, CDR1 is SEHNR and CDR2 is FQNEAQ (reference sequence). CDR3 length: 16 amino acids. CDR3 loop: CASSSPRTGLSETQYF. The DNA of the CDR3 is TGTGCCAGCAGCTCACCCCGCACAGGGTTATCAGAGACCCAGTACTTC.

This clonotype showed up many times. The chain carries TRBV28 and TRBJ2-6; D is unresolved. Germline CDR1 MDHEN, CDR2 SYDVKM. The CDR3 is 14 amino acids. V gave up 6 bases and J gave up 0 bases, with 6 bases separating them. The CDR3: CASRQSSGANVLTF. The CDR3 DNA reads as TGTGCCAGCAGGCAGAGCTCTGGGGCCAACGTCCTGACTTTC. The variable domain in full, with the rest retrieved from reference TRBV28 and TRBJ2-6, is DVKVTQSSRYLVKRTGEKVFLECVQDMDHENMFWYRQDPGLGLRLIYFSYDVKMKEKGDIPEGYSVSREKKERFSLILESASTNQTSMYLCASRQSSGANVLTFGAGSRLTVL.

This clonotype was counted a few times. The V gene is TRBV7-8, the J gene TRBJ2-5; perhaps TRBD2 as D (7 bases). The end of the DNA aligns better with TRBJ2-1, so the J call may be wrong. CDR3 size: 19 residues. Germline loops: CDR1 SGHVS, CDR2 FQNEAQ. Here the CDR3 reads CASSSGLGGGRPLGNEQFF. The CDR3 DNA reads TGTGCCAGCAGCTCCGGACTCGGCGGGGGCCGGCCCCTGGGTAATGAGCAGTTCTTC.

This clonotype was observed a few times. The V gene is TRBV15, the J gene TRBJ1-4, with TRBD1 identical over 11 bases. V was pared by 3 bases and J by 8 bases, with 5 bases of the junction left unmatched. Per the germline V gene, CDR1 is LNHNV and CDR2 is YYDKDF (reference sequence). The CDR3 runs to 15 residues. CDR3: CATSSGQGAGEKLFF. The CDR3 DNA follows: TGTGCCACCAGCAGCGGACAGGGGGCAGGAGAAAAACTGTTTTTT.

To note about this clonotype: Germline is not matched at one junction end, which may reflect a read error. The V and J genes are TRBV12-3 or TRBV12-4 and TRBJ1-1, with unresolved D. The CDR3 runs 12 residues. The CDR3 DNA reads TGTGCCAGCAGTCCGGTCCCGTCCGAGGCTATCTTT. The encoded protein is CASSPVPSEAIF.

This sequence joins TRBV11-2 and TRBJ2-3, with 9 nucleotides matching TRBD1. This CDR3 spans 13 amino acids. With V trimmed by 7 bases and J by 4 bases, 3 bases remained unmatched. The V gene's germline CDR1 is SGHAT and CDR2 FQNNGV. This CDR3 is CASTRTGADTQYF. The CDR3 DNA sequence: TGTGCCAGCACTAGGACAGGGGCAGATACGCAGTATTTT.

V usage is TRBV7-2 and J usage is TRBJ2-7; D is ambiguous. Trimming shortened V by 5 bases and J by 4 bases, and 15 bases separated the two germline ends. CDR3 size: 14 residues. CDR1 and CDR2 from the germline V gene are SGHTA and FQGNSA. For the CDR3, the DNA is TGTGCCAGCAGCCCTGCCCCGACTCCTTACGAGCAGTACTTC. Translation: CASSPAPTPYEQYF. Complete variable domain (other parts from reference TRBV7-2 and TRBJ2-7): GAGVSQSPSNKVTEKGKDVELRCDPISGHTALYWYRQSLGQGLEFLIYFQGNSAPDKSGLPSDRFSAERTGGSVSTLTIQRTQQEDSAVYLCASSPAPTPYEQYFGPGTRLTVT.

J is TRBJ1-1 and V is TRBV12-3 or TRBV12-4; D is undetermined. Trimming pared 6 bases from V and 0 bases from J, leaving 11 bases between. CDR3 length: 14 residues. CDR3 in amino acids: CASSPRPVNTEAFF. Written as DNA, the CDR3 is TGTGCCAGCAGCCCCCGTCCCGTGAACACTGAAGCTTTCTTT.

The chain has TRBV7-2 and TRBJ2-5; D is possibly TRBD1 or TRBD2 (7 bases each). CDR1 and CDR2 (germline): SGHTA, FQGNSA. The CDR3 has 15 amino acids. V was trimmed by 7 bases and J by 3 bases, leaving 18 bases between them. The chain's CDR3 is CASTKSGTAEETQYF. In DNA, the CDR3 is TGTGCCAGCACCAAAAGCGGGACAGCCGAAGAGACCCAGTACTTC.

This clonotype was observed a single time. The chain employs TRBV5-1 and TRBJ2-5, with a tentative D call TRBD1 (6 bases). V was trimmed by 2 bases and J by 2 bases, leaving 16 bases between them. The germline CDR1 and CDR2 sequences are SGHRS and YFSETQ. The CDR3 is made up of 16 amino acids. DNA of the CDR3: TGCGCCAGCAGCTTCGGCCGGACAGCGAATCAAGAGACCCAGTACTTC. As protein: CASSFGRTANQETQYF.

This clonotype has a handful of counts. The rearrangement joins TRBV7-2 to TRBJ1-6, with D possibly TRBD1 on 5 matching bases. The CDR3 runs 18 residues. Per the germline V gene, CDR1 is SGHTA and CDR2 is FQGNSA. Trimming removed 4 bases at V and 2 bases at J, with 18 bases between. In DNA, the CDR3 is TGTGCCAGCAGCTCTAGAGCCGGGACCTATGCCTATAATTCACCCCTCCACTTT. It specifies CASSSRAGTYAYNSPLHF.

The chain employs TRBV28 and TRBJ2-5, with TRBD1 matching over 7 bases. This CDR3 is 15 amino acids long. Germline V gives CDR1 MDHEN, CDR2 SYDVKM. J was trimmed by 1 base and V by 6 bases; bases with no gene match: 8. This CDR3 is CASSNTDRVQETQYF. CDR3 in DNA: TGTGCCAGCAGCAACACTGACAGGGTCCAAGAGACCCAGTACTTC.

The chain is built from TRBV7-2 and TRBJ2-7; D is ambiguous. Germline V CDR1 and CDR2: SGHTA, FQGNSA. Trimming took 4 bases from V and 6 from J, leaving 7 bases between them. The CDR3 length is 11 residues. The DNA for the CDR3 is TGTGCCAGCAGCTCCCTATGCGAGCAGTACTTC. The encoded protein is CASSSLCEQYF.

The chain is built from TRBV28 and TRBJ1-4, with D maybe TRBD1 (6 bases). CDR1 is MDHEN and CDR2 is SYDVKM in the germline V gene. CDR3 length: 15 residues. V was pared by 4 bases and J by 8 bases, with 17 bases between. The CDR3 DNA follows: TGTGCCAGCAGTTCCTTAGGGACAACGGGGGAAAAACTGTTTTTT. This sequence encodes CASSSLGTTGEKLFF.

This chain uses TRBV20-1 with TRBJ2-3, with TRBD2 matching 7 bases. The germline V gene encodes CDR1 DFQATT and CDR2 SNEGSKA (reference sequence). With V trimmed by 5 bases and J by 4 bases, 12 bases remained unmatched. The CDR3 is 15 amino acids. The CDR3: CSALLGREISDTQYF. Here the CDR3 DNA reads TGCAGTGCTCTCCTGGGGCGGGAGATCTCAGATACGCAGTATTTT.

This clonotype turned up a few times. Here the CDR3 reads CASTSGGPDEQYF. CDR3 DNA: TGTGCCAGCACCTCAGGGGGTCCGGACGAGCAGTACTTC. The chain joins TRBV28 to TRBJ2-7; 7 bases map to TRBD1. The germline CDR1 and CDR2 sequences are MDHEN and SYDVKM. The length of the CDR3 is 13 residues. V shed 7 bases, J shed 5 bases, and the junction held 8 bases outside the gene matches.